A single sample gave rise to the 18 T cell receptor beta chains below, sequenced in a study of siplizumab effects on memory and regulatory T cells. The repertoire was sequenced with immunoSEQ multiplex PCR; TCRdb's copy has only in-frame clones and lacks some. The profile shows just over 60,000 clones, 65% to 80% of them singletons. Sequences were obtained from memory CD4+ T cells sorted from blood. These receptors all come from a human donor in good health.

The chain carries TRBV6-1 and TRBJ2-7; D tentatively fits TRBD1 or TRBD2 (6 bases each). Trimming left V 6 bases short and J 4 bases short, with 19 bases between. Germline V gene lookup returns CDR1 MNHNS and CDR2 SASEGT. There are 15 residues in the CDR3. CDR3 residues: CASRPRGQIGYEQYF. As DNA, the CDR3 is TGTGCCAGCAGGCCCCGGGGGCAGATCGGTTACGAGCAGTACTTC.

The chain has TRBV6-4 and TRBJ2-5, with 8 bases that match TRBD2. Germline CDR1 MRHNA, CDR2 SNTAGT. The CDR3 totals 15 residues. The V gene end was trimmed by 4 bases and the J gene end by 2 bases; junction bases not matched to a gene: 6. In DNA, the CDR3 is TGTGCCAGCAGTGTACAAGCGGGGGATCAAGAGACCCAGTACTTC. Its protein product is CASSVQAGDQETQYF.

The gene calls are TRBV6-1 and TRBJ1-6, with D possibly being TRBD1 (5 bases). Deletions cut 1 base from V and 18 bases from J, with 10 bases between. The CDR3 length is 11 residues. Germline lookup yields CDR1 MNHNS and CDR2 SASEGT. The CDR3 sequence: CASSEEGRTHF. DNA of the CDR3: TGTGCCAGCAGTGAAGAGGGACGGACCCACTTT.

This clone appeared a few times. The V call is TRBV5-4, the J call TRBJ2-7; possibly TRBD2 for D (7 bases). Between the trimmed V and J ends, which lost 2 bases and 5 bases, there was a span of 14 bases. CDR1 and CDR2 from the germline V gene are SGHNT and YYREEE (reference sequence). The CDR3 is made up of 14 amino acids. The DNA for the CDR3 is TGTGCCAGCAGCTTTGGGGGGGCCTTCAACGAGCAGTACTTC. This codes for CASSFGGAFNEQYF.

As regards this clone: Different DNA sequences within this sample yield the same CDR3. The chain links TRBV6-5 to TRBJ1-1; D remains unclear. Trimming stripped 1 base from V and 1 base from J, with 4 bases between. The CDR3 length is 13 residues. Germline V gene data show CDR1 as MNHEY and CDR2 as SVGAGI. This chain's CDR3 is CASSYLGNTEAFF. CDR3 in DNA: TGTGCCAGCAGTTACTTAGGGAACACTGAAGCTTTCTTT.

The chain links TRBV5-1 to TRBJ1-2, with a tentative D call TRBD1 (6 bases). Per the germline V gene, CDR1 is SGHRS and CDR2 is YFSETQ. Trimming left V 1 base short and J 4 bases short, with 14 bases between. This CDR3 comprises 15 residues. The CDR3 here is CASSLTDRTLYGYTF. The CDR3 DNA is TGCGCCAGCAGCTTGACCGACAGGACGCTCTATGGCTACACCTTC.

This clone came up a few times. J is TRBJ2-3 and V is TRBV5-1, with 9 bases identical to TRBD2. The J segment lost 5 bases and the V segment lost 0 bases, leaving 7 bases of the junction unmatched. CDR1 and CDR2 (germline): SGHRS, YFSETQ. This CDR3 is 16 amino acids long. The CDR3 nucleotides are TGCGCCAGCAGCTTGGTGATAGCGGGGGCTCTAGATACGCAGTATTTT. It is translated as CASSLVIAGALDTQYF.

The chain uses TRBV19 and TRBJ2-3; D may be TRBD2 (6 bases). The CDR3 is made up of 15 amino acids. Deletions cut 9 bases from V and 2 bases from J, with 18 bases between. Germline CDR1 LNHDA, CDR2 SQIVND (reference sequence). The CDR3 protein is CASRNAGGITDTQYF. The CDR3 nucleotides read TGTGCCAGCCGAAACGCTGGGGGGATCACAGATACGCAGTATTTT.

The CDR3 DNA is TGCGCCAGCAGCTTGGGCGGGGTTTACAATGAGCAGTTCTTC. Translation: CASSLGGVYNEQFF. This sequence joins TRBV5-1 and TRBJ2-1, with a possible D match to TRBD2 (6 bases). Per the germline V gene, CDR1 is SGHRS and CDR2 is YFSETQ. With 0 bases removed from V and 4 bases from J, the gap between germline ends came to 8 bases. The CDR3 covers 14 residues.

V is TRBV9 and J is TRBJ1-1, with 10 bases identical to TRBD1. Germline CDR1 is SGDLS and CDR2 is YYNGEE. V lost 0 bases and J lost 12; bases outside the gene matches: 14. The CDR3 is 16 amino acids. The CDR3 sequence is CASSVASSGRDRGTFF. The CDR3 region has the DNA TGTGCCAGCAGCGTAGCTTCCTCGGGTCGGGACAGGGGTACTTTCTTT.

The J gene is TRBJ2-1, the V gene TRBV29-1; TRBD1 is a possible D gene (6 bases). V lost 1 base, J lost 1 base, and 20 bases lay in between. The CDR3 contains 18 residues. Germline CDR1 SQVTM, CDR2 ANQGSEA. The CDR3 bases are TGCAGCGTTGAAGCCCGGGACACCGGGGTTAGATCCTACAATGAGCAGTTCTTC. Translated, it gives CSVEARDTGVRSYNEQFF.

The V gene is TRBV10-2, the J gene TRBJ2-3; 9 bases map to TRBD2. CDR1 is WSHSY and CDR2 is SAAADI in the germline V gene. This CDR3 has 14 residues. The ends lost 7 bases at V and 5 bases at J; junction bases unmatched: 7. The CDR3 sequence: CASTLAGKQDTQYF. CDR3 nucleotides: TGCGCCAGCACCCTAGCGGGGAAACAAGATACGCAGTATTTT.

The V and J genes are TRBV10-3 and TRBJ1-6; D is ambiguous. Germline V gene lookup returns CDR1 ENHRY and CDR2 SYGVKD. The CDR3 has 13 residues. Trimming removed 3 bases at V and 9 bases at J, with 9 bases between. CDR3 bases: TGTGCCATCAGTGACAGACCGAGTTCACCCCTCCACTTT. Translated, it gives CAISDRPSSPLHF.

The rearrangement joins TRBV7-3 to TRBJ2-1; TRBD1 matches 10 bases. V trimming: 0 bases; J trimming: 7 bases; junction bases outside the gene matches: 6. From germline, CDR1 is SGHTA and CDR2 FQGTGA. This CDR3 spans 16 amino acids. Here the CDR3 reads CASSLTLTGGVNEQFF. In DNA form, the CDR3 reads TGTGCCAGCAGCTTAACATTGACAGGGGGCGTAAATGAGCAGTTCTTC.

This sequence joins TRBV18 and TRBJ1-1, with D maybe TRBD1 (6 bases). Germline values: CDR1 KGHSH, CDR2 LQKENI. This CDR3 is built from 16 residues. Trimming shortened V by 4 bases and J by 1 base, and 16 bases separated the two germline ends. CDR3 nucleotide sequence: TGTGCCAGCTCACGGGAACAGGGCTCAACGAACACTGAAGCTTTCTTT. Amino acid sequence: CASSREQGSTNTEAFF.

J is TRBJ1-3 and V is TRBV9; D ambiguous. Germline V gives CDR1 SGDLS, CDR2 YYNGEE. The CDR3 has 19 amino acids. Deletions cut 0 bases from V and 0 bases from J, with 19 bases between. The CDR3 coding sequence is TGTGCCAGCAGCGTAGGGCTCAGGCAAACCTTACTCTCTGGAAACACCATATATTTT. Amino acids: CASSVGLRQTLLSGNTIYF. Variable domain in full (rest from reference TRBV9 and TRBJ1-3): DSGVTQTPKHLITATGQRVTLRCSPRSGDLSVYWYQQSLDQGLQFLIQYYNGEERAKGNILERFSAQQFPDLHSELNLSSLELGDSALYFCASSVGLRQTLLSGNTIYFGEGSWLTVV.

The sample holds a few counts of this clone. The chain carries TRBV2 and TRBJ2-3; D not certain. CDR3 length: 14 amino acids. Germline V lookup: CDR1 SNHLY, CDR2 FYNNEI. V was clipped by 5 bases and J by 3 bases, with 12 bases between them. The CDR3 loop is CASSTSSATDTQYF. The DNA for the CDR3 is TGTGCCAGCAGTACCTCCTCAGCGACAGATACGCAGTATTTT.

This chain links TRBV28 with TRBJ1-1, with TRBD1 as a possible D gene (6 bases). The CDR3 is 14 amino acids. V shed 7 bases and J shed 4 bases, with 16 bases lying between them. Germline V lookup: CDR1 MDHEN, CDR2 SYDVKM. In DNA, the CDR3 is TGTGCCAGCATTGGGGGATCAGGGGCCACTGAAGCTTTCTTT. Its protein product is CASIGGSGATEAFF.